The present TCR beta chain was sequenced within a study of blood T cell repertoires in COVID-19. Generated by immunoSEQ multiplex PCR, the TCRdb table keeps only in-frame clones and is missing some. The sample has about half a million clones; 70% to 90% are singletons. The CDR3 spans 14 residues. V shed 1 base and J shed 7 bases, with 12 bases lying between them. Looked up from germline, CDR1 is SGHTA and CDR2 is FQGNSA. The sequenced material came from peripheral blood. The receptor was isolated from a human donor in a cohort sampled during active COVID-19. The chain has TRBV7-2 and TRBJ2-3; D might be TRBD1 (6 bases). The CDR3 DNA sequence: TGTGCCAGCAGCTTAGGCCACAGGGTCCATACGCAGTATTTT. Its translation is CASSLGHRVHTQYF.